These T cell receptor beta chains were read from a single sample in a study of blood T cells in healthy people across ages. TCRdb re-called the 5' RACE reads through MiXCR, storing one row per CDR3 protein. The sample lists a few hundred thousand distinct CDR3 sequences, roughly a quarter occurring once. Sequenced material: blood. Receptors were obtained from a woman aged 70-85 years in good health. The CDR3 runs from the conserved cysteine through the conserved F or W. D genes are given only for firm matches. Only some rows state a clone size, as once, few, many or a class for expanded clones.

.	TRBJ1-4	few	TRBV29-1	TGCAGCGCGGTCCCGCCGGGTACTAATGAAAAACTGTTTTTT	CSAVPPGTNEKLFF
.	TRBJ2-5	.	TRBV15	TGTGCCACCAGCAGAGAGGGGATCAGGGTGGAGACCCAGTACTTC	CATSREGIRVETQYF
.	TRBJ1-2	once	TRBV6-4	TGTGCCAGCAGACCAGGGACGGCAGCTAACTATGGCTACACCTTC	CASRPGTAANYGYTF
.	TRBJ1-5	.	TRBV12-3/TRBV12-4	TGTGCCAGCAGTCCCTGGGCAGCTAATCAGCCCCAGCATTTT	CASSPWAANQPQHF
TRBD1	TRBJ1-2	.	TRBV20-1	TGCAGTGCGAAGGGGGCGGGAGATGGCTACACCTTC	CSAKGAGDGYTF
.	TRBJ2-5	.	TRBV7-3	TGTGCCAGCAGCTCCCATAGCGGAGAAGAGACCCAGTACTTC	CASSSHSGEETQYF
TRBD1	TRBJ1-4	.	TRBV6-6	TGTGCCAGCAGAAGACAGGGGCAAGGGAATGAAAAACTGTTTTTT	CASRRQGQGNEKLFF
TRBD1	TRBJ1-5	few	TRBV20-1	TGCAGTGCTAGCACAGGGGCCGCCCAGGGGGCCCAGCATTTT	CSASTGAAQGAQHF
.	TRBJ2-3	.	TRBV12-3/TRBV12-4	TGTGCCAGCAGTTTTCGGCGGGGCGTAACAGATACGCAGTATTTT	CASSFRRGVTDTQYF
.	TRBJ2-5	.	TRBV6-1	TGTGGCGTCAAAGGAGCAGGTGGGCTCGCGACCCAGTACTTC	CGVKGAGGLATQYF
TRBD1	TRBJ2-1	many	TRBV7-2	TGTGCCAGCAGCTTAGGACAGGGTCCGTATGAGCAGTTCTTC	CASSLGQGPYEQFF
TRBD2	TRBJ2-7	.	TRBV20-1	TGCAGTGCTGCCGGGACTAGCGGGGGGGTCGAGCAGTACTTC	CSAAGTSGGVEQYF
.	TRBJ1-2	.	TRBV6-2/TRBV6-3	TGTGCCAGCAGTTACGAGGGGCGGAATGGCTACACCTTC	CASSYEGRNGYTF
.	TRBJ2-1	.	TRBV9	TGTGCCAGCAGCGTAGAGGGGGGGGGTCCCAATGAGCAGTTCTTC	CASSVEGGGPNEQFF
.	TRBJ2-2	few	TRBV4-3	TGCGCCAGCAGCCACGCTCGGGGCGGTTTAAGTACCGGGGAGCTGTTTTTT	CASSHARGGLSTGELFF
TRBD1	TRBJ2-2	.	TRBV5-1	TGCGCCAGCAGCCACGGGACAGGGCCCCCCGGGGAGCTGTTTTTT	CASSHGTGPPGELFF
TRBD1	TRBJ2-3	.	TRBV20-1	TGCAGTTCATTCAGGGGGCCAGATACGCAGTATTTT	CSSFRGPDTQYF
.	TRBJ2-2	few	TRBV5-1	TGCGCCAGCAGCTTAAAGGTTAAGCCCGGGGAGCTGTTTTTT	CASSLKVKPGELFF
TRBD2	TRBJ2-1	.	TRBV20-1	TGCAGTGCTAGAGATGGCGGGGGGAACCGTGTAGATGAGCAGTTCTTC	CSARDGGGNRVDEQFF
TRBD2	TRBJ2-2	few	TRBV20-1	TGCAGTGCTAGAGATGAAGGGACTAGCGGGGGCAGGAACACCGGGGAGCTGTTTTTT	CSARDEGTSGGRNTGELFF
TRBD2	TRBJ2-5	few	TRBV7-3	TGTGCCAGCAGCAGAAGAGGACTAGCGGGGGGGTACCAAGAGACCCAGTACTTC	CASSRRGLAGGYQETQYF
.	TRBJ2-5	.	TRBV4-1	TGCGCCAGCAGCCAAGAGCAGACGAGGGGGGAGACCCAGTACTTC	CASSQEQTRGETQYF
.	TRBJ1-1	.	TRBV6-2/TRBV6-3	TGTGCCAGCAGTTACGGGGGCCGGGGGTCTTTCTTT	CASSYGGRGSFF
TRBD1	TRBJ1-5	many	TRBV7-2	TGTGCCAGCAGCTTACAGGGGGCGGTGAGTCAGCCCCAGCATTTT	CASSLQGAVSQPQHF
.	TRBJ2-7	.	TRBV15	TGTGCCACCAGCAGAGCGGGCCCGGACTACGAGCAGTACTTC	CATSRAGPDYEQYF
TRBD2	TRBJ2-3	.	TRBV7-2	TGTGCCAGCAGCTTAGATGGGTATAGCGGGGGGGCTGGAGATACGCAGTATTTT	CASSLDGYSGGAGDTQYF
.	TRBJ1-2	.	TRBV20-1	TGCAGTGCTAGAGATAAGGGGGGGAGCTATGGCTACACCTTC	CSARDKGGSYGYTF
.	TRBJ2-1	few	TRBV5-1	TGCGCCAGCAGCTTGGGGCCCGTGGGGTCCTACAATGAGCAGTTCTTC	CASSLGPVGSYNEQFF
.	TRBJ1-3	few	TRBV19	TGTGCCAGTAGTTGGAGGGGGGCGTCTGGAAACACCATATATTTT	CASSWRGASGNTIYF
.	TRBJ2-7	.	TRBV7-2	TGTGCCAGCAGCTTAGAGCTGGGGAAGTACGAGCAGTACTTC	CASSLELGKYEQYF
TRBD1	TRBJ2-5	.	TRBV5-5	TGTGCCAGCAGCTCGGGGGGACAGGGAGGTGTCGGAGAGACCCAGTACTTC	CASSSGGQGGVGETQYF
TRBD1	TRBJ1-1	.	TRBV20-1	TGCAGTGCCGGACAGGGGTGGACTGAAGCTTTCTTT	CSAGQGWTEAFF
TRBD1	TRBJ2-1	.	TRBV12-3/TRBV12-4	TGTGCCAGCAGTTTACGGGACAGGGAAGGTGTTGGGTACTTC	CASSLRDREGVGYF
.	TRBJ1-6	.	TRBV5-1	TGCGCCAGCAGCTTGGCCGGCGAGGAATATTCACCCCTCCACTTT	CASSLAGEEYSPLHF
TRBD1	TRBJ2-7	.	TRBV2	TGTGCCAGCAAACTACAGGGGGCCCTCTCGGGCGAGCAGTACTTC	CASKLQGALSGEQYF
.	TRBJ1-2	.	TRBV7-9	TGTGCCAGCAGCGCAGATTATGGCTACACCTTC	CASSADYGYTF
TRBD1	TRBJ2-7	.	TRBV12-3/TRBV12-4	TGTGCCAGCAGTTCGCTTGACAGGGATAGGTACGAGCAGTACTTC	CASSSLDRDRYEQYF
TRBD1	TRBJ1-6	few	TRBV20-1	TGCAGTGCTAGATCGACAGGGGTTGATAATTCACCCCTCCACTTT	CSARSTGVDNSPLHF
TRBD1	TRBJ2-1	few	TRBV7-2	TGTGCCAGCAGCCCCGGACAGGTCAATGAGCAGTTCTTC	CASSPGQVNEQFF
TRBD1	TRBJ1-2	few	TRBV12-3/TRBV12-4	TGTGCCAGCAGTCGGGACAGGGGGACCGGCTACACCTTC	CASSRDRGTGYTF
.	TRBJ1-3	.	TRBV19	TGTGCCAGTAGTATCCTGCAGGGTGCCTCTGGAAACACCATATATTTT	CASSILQGASGNTIYF
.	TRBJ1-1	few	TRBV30	TGTGCCTGGAGTAGCTGGGGGCGGAACACTGAAGCTTTCTTT	CAWSSWGRNTEAFF
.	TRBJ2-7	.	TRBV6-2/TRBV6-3	TGTGCCAGCAGTTACAGTCCGGGGACCTACGAGCAGTACTTC	CASSYSPGTYEQYF
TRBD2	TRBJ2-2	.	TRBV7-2	TGTGCCAGCAGCTTAAGGCTAGCGGGGAGAACCGGGGAGCTGTTTTTT	CASSLRLAGRTGELFF
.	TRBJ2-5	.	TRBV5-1	TGCGCCAGCAGCCCAGCCAACGGGGAGACCCAGTACTTC	CASSPANGETQYF
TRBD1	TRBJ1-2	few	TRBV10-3	TGTGCCATCAGTGAGTCAGCACCGGGACAGGGATCCCGAAATGGCTACACCTTC	CAISESAPGQGSRNGYTF
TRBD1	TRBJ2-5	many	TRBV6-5	TGTGCCAGCAAAGCAGGGGGCACTGAGACCCAGTACTTC	CASKAGGTETQYF
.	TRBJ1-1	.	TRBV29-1	TGCAGCGTTGAACTCTACCTTTCCCGGACTGAAGCTTTCTTT	CSVELYLSRTEAFF
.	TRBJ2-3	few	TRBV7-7	TGCGCTAGCAGCTCCGGAGGACTGGTAACAGATACGCAGTATTTT	CASSSGGLVTDTQYF
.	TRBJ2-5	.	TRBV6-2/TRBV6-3	TGTGCCAGCTGCCGCCCGGCGGCTGTGGTAGAGACCCAGTACTTC	CASCRPAAVVETQYF
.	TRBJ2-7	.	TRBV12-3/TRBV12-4	TGTGCCAGCAGTGAGGCCCACGAGCAGTACTTC	CASSEAHEQYF
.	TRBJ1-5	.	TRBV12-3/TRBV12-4	TGTGCCAGCAGCGTTGGGGAACTCCAGCATTTT	CASSVGELQHF
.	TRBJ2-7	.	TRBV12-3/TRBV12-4	TGTGCCAGCACCGGCGACAGCCCCTACGAGCAGTACTTC	CASTGDSPYEQYF